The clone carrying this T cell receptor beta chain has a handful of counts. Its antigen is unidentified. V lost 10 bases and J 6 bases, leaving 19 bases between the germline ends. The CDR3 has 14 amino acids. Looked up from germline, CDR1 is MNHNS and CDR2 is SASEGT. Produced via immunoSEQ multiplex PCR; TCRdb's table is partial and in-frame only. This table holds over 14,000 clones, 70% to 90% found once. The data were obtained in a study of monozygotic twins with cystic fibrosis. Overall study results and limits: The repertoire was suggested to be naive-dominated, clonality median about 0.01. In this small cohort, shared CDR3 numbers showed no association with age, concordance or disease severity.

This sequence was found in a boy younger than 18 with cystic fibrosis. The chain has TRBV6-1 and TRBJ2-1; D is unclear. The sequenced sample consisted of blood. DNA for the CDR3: TGTGCCACCACCGGTCCGGCGAGTCTCAATGAGCAGTTCTTC. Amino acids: CATTGPASLNEQFF.